A selection of T cell receptor beta chains follows, all from one sample in a study of preoperative IRX-2 immunotherapy in early breast cancer. TCRdb keeps only in-frame clones here, not all; method: immunoSEQ multiplex PCR. The data show under 4,000 clones, approximately 70% seen once. The material was tumor tissue, obtained after IRX-2 immunotherapy. Source of these receptors: a human donor with breast cancer. The CDR3 runs from the conserved cysteine through the conserved F or W. A D gene is named only where the DNA matches it firmly. Clone size appears in some rows only: once, few, many, or a class for an expanded clone.

V,D,size,J,CDR3,DNA
TRBV6-8,-,-,TRBJ2-4,CASSTTDRGAKNIQYF,TGTGCCAGCAGTACGACGGACCGAGGGGCCAAAAACATTCAGTACTTC
TRBV23-1,TRBD2,-,TRBJ2-1,CATTGGAYNEQFF,TGCGCCACCACCGGGGGGGCCTACAATGAGCAGTTCTTC
TRBV18,-,once,TRBJ1-1,CASSLDRKNTEAFF,TGTGCCAGCTCACTGGACAGAAAGAACACTGAAGCTTTCTTT
TRBV11-3,-,-,TRBJ2-1,CASSAQGWGNEQFF,TGTGCCAGCAGCGCACAGGGTTGGGGCAATGAGCAGTTCTTC
TRBV29-1,-,-,TRBJ2-7,CSVVVRAYRNYEQYF,TGCAGCGTTGTAGTGCGGGCCTACCGAAACTACGAGCAGTACTTC
TRBV14,TRBD1,once,TRBJ2-5,CASSPGTDKETQYF,TGTGCCAGCAGCCCCGGGACAGACAAGGAGACCCAGTACTTC
TRBV19,TRBD2,medium-sized,TRBJ2-1,CASSPWTSGSNEQFF,TGTGCCAGTAGTCCGTGGACTAGCGGGAGCAATGAGCAGTTCTTC
TRBV15,TRBD2,-,TRBJ2-7,CATSRDSPGLAGGKKYF,TGTGCCACCAGCAGAGACTCACCGGGACTAGCGGGAGGGAAGAAGTACTTC
TRBV6-8,-,-,TRBJ2-7,CASTGYGAGMSYEQYF,TGTGCCAGCACCGGTTACGGGGCAGGGATGTCCTACGAGCAGTACTTC
TRBV18,-,-,TRBJ2-2,CASSLSSGQTNTGELFF,TGTGCCAGCTCACTCTCCTCCGGACAGACGAACACCGGGGAGCTGTTTTTT
TRBV19,-,-,TRBJ2-7,CASSIGPASYEQYF,TGTGCCAGTAGTATAGGGCCAGCCTCCTACGAGCAGTACTTC
TRBV19,TRBD2,-,TRBJ2-2,CASSINTGLAGVTGELFF,TGTGCCAGTAGTATAAATACCGGACTAGCGGGAGTAACCGGGGAGCTGTTTTTT
TRBV6-8,TRBD2,-,TRBJ2-7,CASSPRWGSGTYVLEQQYF,TGTGCCAGCAGTCCAAGGTGGGGTAGCGGGACTTATGTATTGGAACAGCAGTACTTC
TRBV6-8,-,-,TRBJ2-7,CASSPSSQGPYEQYF,TGTGCCAGCAGCCCATCCTCGCAGGGTCCCTACGAGCAGTACTTC
TRBV5-1,TRBD2,-,TRBJ2-2,CASYTGLAATGELFF,TGCGCCAGCTACACGGGACTAGCGGCCACCGGGGAGCTGTTTTTT
TRBV6-8,TRBD1,-,TRBJ1-3,CASSQGEFSGNTIYF,TGTGCCAGCAGTCAGGGGGAGTTCTCTGGAAACACCATATATTTT
TRBV23-1,-,-,TRBJ1-4,CASSLIMGEKLFF,TGCGCCAGCAGCTTGATTATGGGTGAGAAACTGTTTTTT
TRBV12-5,TRBD1,few,TRBJ2-3,CASGFAGGAHGDKQYF,TGTGCTAGTGGTTTTGCAGGGGGCGCCCACGGAGATAAGCAGTATTTT
TRBV14,TRBD1,-,TRBJ1-2,CASSQAGQVLTNYGYTF,TGTGCCAGCAGCCAAGCCGGACAGGTCTTGACTAACTATGGCTACACCTTC
TRBV5-1,TRBD2,-,TRBJ2-1,CASSFTGTSGRNEQFF,TGCGCCAGCAGCTTCACCGGGACTAGCGGGAGAAATGAGCAGTTCTTC
TRBV6-8,-,few,TRBJ2-2,CASTSTGKVITGELFF,TGTGCCAGCACCAGTACAGGGAAAGTGATCACCGGGGAGCTGTTTTTT
TRBV11-3,TRBD2,-,TRBJ2-3,CASSARTGLADRTDTQYF,TGTGCCAGCAGTGCCCGGACGGGACTAGCGGATCGCACAGATACGCAGTATTTT
TRBV7-7,-,-,TRBJ2-1,CASSWRTGSSYNEQFF,TGTGCCAGCAGCTGGAGGACCGGTAGCTCCTACAATGAGCAGTTCTTC
TRBV6-8,TRBD2,-,TRBJ2-7,CASSLDGGANREQYF,TGTGCCAGCAGCCTGGACGGGGGGGCGAATCGCGAGCAGTACTTC
TRBV19,-,-,TRBJ2-1,CASSPQEVYNEQFF,TGTGCCAGTAGTCCCCAGGAGGTCTACAATGAGCAGTTCTTC
TRBV30,-,-,TRBJ1-4,CAWSVLGTPEKLFF,TGTGCCTGGAGTGTACTTGGGACACCAGAAAAACTGTTTTTT
TRBV12-5,TRBD1,-,TRBJ2-3,CASGPRQGTDTQYF,TGTGCTAGTGGCCCCCGACAGGGTACAGATACGCAGTATTTT
TRBV11-3,-,-,TRBJ2-1,CASSPYRGGSGINSYNEQFF,TGTGCCAGCAGCCCTTACAGGGGTGGGAGCGGGATAAACTCCTACAATGAGCAGTTCTTC
TRBV6-8,-,-,TRBJ1-5,CASSPTFTPDSQPQHF,TGTGCCAGCAGCCCAACTTTCACCCCTGACTCTCAGCCCCAGCATTTT
TRBV19,TRBD2,-,TRBJ2-2,CASSILRTSSGELFF,TGTGCCAGTAGTATCCTCAGGACTAGCAGCGGGGAGCTGTTTTTT
TRBV6-8,-,-,TRBJ2-3,CASRKSGTGGDTQYF,TGTGCCAGCAGGAAATCCGGGACTGGGGGAGATACGCAGTATTTT
TRBV19,-,few,TRBJ1-2,CASSTTSRARNYGYTF,TGTGCCAGTAGTACCACATCCAGGGCACGGAACTATGGCTACACCTTC
TRBV6-8,TRBD2,-,TRBJ2-3,CAISIAGGSTDTQYF,TGTGCCATCAGTATAGCGGGAGGTAGCACAGATACGCAGTATTTT
TRBV6-8,-,-,TRBJ1-5,CASSQQNSNQPQHF,TGTGCCAGCAGCCAACAGAATAGCAATCAGCCCCAGCATTTT
TRBV16,-,few,TRBJ1-1,CASSLFGGEGVEAFF,TGTGCCAGCAGCCTCTTCGGGGGCGAAGGGGTGGAAGCTTTCTTT
TRBV19,TRBD1,-,TRBJ2-7,CASSNPRDRDWCEQYF,TGTGCCAGTAGTAACCCCCGGGACAGGGATTGGTGTGAGCAGTACTTC
TRBV7-7,-,-,TRBJ2-3,CASSLGQVGTDTQYF,TGTGCCAGCAGCTTGGGACAAGTTGGGACAGATACGCAGTATTTT
TRBV11-3,TRBD2,-,TRBJ2-1,CASSSPSSGSTEQFF,TGTGCCAGCAGCTCCCCTTCTAGCGGGAGTACGGAGCAGTTCTTC
TRBV11-3,TRBD2,-,TRBJ2-1,CASSLRLAGIYNEQFF,TGTGCCAGCAGCTTGCGACTAGCGGGTATATACAATGAGCAGTTCTTC
TRBV25-1,TRBD1,-,TRBJ1-5,CASSPLGQGGNQPQHF,TGTGCCAGCAGCCCACTGGGGCAGGGGGGCAATCAGCCCCAGCATTTT
TRBV28,-,-,TRBJ2-7,CASILGPGASEQYF,TGTGCCAGCATCCTAGGGCCAGGGGCTTCCGAGCAGTACTTC
TRBV7-1,TRBD1,-,TRBJ2-2,CASSAPGQVNTGELFF,TGTGCCAGCAGCGCACCGGGACAGGTGAACACCGGGGAGCTGTTTTTT
TRBV19,-,-,TRBJ1-1,CASSVEMNTEAFF,TGTGCCAGTAGTGTAGAAATGAACACTGAAGCTTTCTTT
TRBV6-8,TRBD1,-,TRBJ1-2,CASRQEGSGGTYGYTF,TGTGCCAGCAGACAGGAGGGATCAGGGGGAACCTATGGCTACACCTTC
TRBV7-1,TRBD1,-,TRBJ1-2,CASSSWTGIYGYTF,TGTGCCAGCAGCTCCTGGACAGGGATCTATGGCTACACCTTC
TRBV6-8,-,-,TRBJ2-1,CASSDSGDPNYEQFF,TGTGCCAGCAGTGACTCAGGGGACCCAAATTATGAGCAGTTCTTC
TRBV10-1,-,-,TRBJ2-5,CASKKDRDQETQYF,TGCGCCAGCAAAAAAGACCGGGACCAAGAGACCCAGTACTTC